This T cell receptor (beta chain) comes out of a study of cytomegalovirus exposure and HLA in healthy donors (dated by TCRdb to 2016 to 2017). Background for the entire study: In an earlier analysis of 587 of the donors, under 300 Gb of sequence data and about 110 million unique TCR beta sequences from about 179 million T cells were reported. Four or five DR-DQ haplotypes were treated as single units for association and clustering because of strong linkage in the cohort. In a later genetic analysis, genome-wide SNP genotypes for about 55% of the roughly 670 donors were used, and that subset was treated as a discovery cohort. All discovery cohort repertoires had been generated using a single sequencing platform. An early release covering approximately 600 HLA-typed donors comprised about 290 gigabases of sequencing data and some 79 million unique TCR sequences. Across around 400 genotyped donors of the cohort, an average of approximately 220,000 unique TCR beta nucleotide sequences per donor were sequenced, and around 20% of those sequences were non-productive. The later analysis used no new phenotypic data to find candidate immune exposures, relying instead on TCR beta sequences and their occurrence across donors. To decide whether each TCR beta V gene segment behaved as functional or pseudogenic, an earlier analysis of approximately 620 of the donors relied on high-throughput TCR beta sequencing. The genetic ancestry cluster associated with self-reported Caucasian donors included 81% of the roughly 360 genotyped donors. In a later analysis, previously published TCR beta repertoires from about 640 donors were re-analyzed and high-resolution HLA genotyping was added so that TCR occurrence patterns could be studied. HLA typing covered class I and class II loci at four-digit resolution. High-throughput TCR immunosequencing, statistical association of individual TCRs with disease status, and machine learning were combined to predict cytomegalovirus infection status. Donor age, sex, ethnicity and CMV serostatus were compiled together with the repertoire data. Typing coverage varied by locus: roughly 620-640 donors for A, B, C, DRB1 and DQB1; roughly 520 for DQA1; 600 to 610 for DPA1; roughly 450 for DPB1. The study aimed to test whether cataloging public T cell receptors could reveal signatures of past pathogen exposure. Along with the approximately 700-subject first cohort, a separate validation cohort of about 110 different subjects was used. Using immunosequencing, the study profiled T cell repertoires from 500 to 800 subjects and related those repertoires to cytomegalovirus serostatus. Paper-wide results and their limitations: Compared with equally common non-associated chains, HLA-associated TCR beta chains in a later analysis were more clonally expanded and had lower generation probabilities. While some public TCRs were present in many individuals, most TCR sequences turned up only very rarely across donors. A cluster of highly shared sequence variants was judged likely to be a technical artifact of the sequencing pipeline. It was suggested by the authors that the approach could potentially be generalized to other disease states and immunological phenotypes. The cohort was sequenced for TCR beta chains only, and without alpha or paired-chain data the features that could be detected were limited. Correlated functional status among segregating V segments might be attributable to linkage disequilibrium, but an unknown experimental factor could not be ruled out. For the cohort, immune exposure information was limited to CMV serostatus. Over 15 rarely observed V segments, including chromosome 9 orphons, were excluded from the earlier analysis of some 590 of the donors because counts were too low. A further reported finding was that TCR beta sequences accurately predicted the HLA-A and HLA-B alleles for most subjects in the first cohort. V-gene and J-gene trimming of TCR beta chains was associated with a missense DCLRE1C variant in a later genetic analysis, and the association was replicated in an independent cohort. In a later analysis, the rate of TCR association differed among HLA loci, with DRB1 alleles having the most associated TCRs and HLA-C alleles having the fewest. In a later analysis, 16,951 TCR beta sequences were associated with specific HLA alleles at a false discovery rate of 0.05. In a later analysis, most CMV-associated TCR beta chains were found to appear HLA-restricted, with HLA associations seemingly driven largely by CMV exposure. The classifier was reported to diagnose cytomegalovirus status with high specificity and sensitivity in both the original and validation cohorts. In the study, some 160 TCR beta chains were listed as associated with cytomegalovirus. Three of the identified cytomegalovirus-associated TCR beta chains were confirmed in vitro to be specific for cytomegalovirus antigens. Because some donors lacked HLA typing at each locus, the association tests relied only on the typed subset. An earlier analysis of some 590 of the donors showed that most TCR beta V segments appeared in productive rearrangements either about 87% or about 30% of the time, which broadly matched IMGT annotations. Roughly uniform sequencing depth across donors was assumed in presence/absence analyses, although this assumption may not hold. In a later analysis, several top co-occurrence clusters were reported to appear linked to parvovirus B19, influenza, CMV and Epstein-Barr virus. Strong co-occurrence of HLA alleles, especially DR and DQ, made assigning TCR associations to individual alleles difficult. A later genetic analysis reported fewer N-insertions in productive TCRs among donors in an Asian-associated ancestry cluster than the roughly 650-donor mean.

The library was built by means of the immunoSEQ multiplex PCR assay. For the multiplex PCR, a mixture combining 60 forward primers for TCR Vbeta segments and 13 reverse primers for TCR Jbeta segments was used. A multiplex PCR assay on genomic DNA amplified the CDR3 region of rearranged TCR beta genes. The amplified TCR beta libraries were sequenced on the Illumina HiSeq System as 87-base-pair reads. The paper's data handling went like this. Across the 600 to 700 repertoires, a later analysis counted some 81 million unique TCR beta chains, roughly 11 million of which were shared by at least two donors. Raw reads were error-corrected and collapsed into unique sequences with a nearest-neighbor algorithm that merged closely related sequences to remove PCR and sequencing errors. Alignment of CDR3 sequences to IMGT reference sequences was used to assign V, D and J gene segments. For a sequence to be retained, a match of at least six nucleotides was required to both a V gene segment and a J gene segment. Rearrangements were called productive when the CDR3 lacked stop codons and stayed in frame with V and J; all others were non-productive. Following IMGT convention, CDR3 was defined as the stretch from the second conserved V-encoded cysteine up to the conserved J-encoded phenylalanine. The earlier analysis of some 580 of the donors excluded any sequence lacking an unambiguous match to a single V gene segment. An earlier analysis of 587 of the donors called V segments functional above 56.7% productive rearrangements and segregating when the between-donor standard deviation exceeded 5%. A statistical classification framework was developed to diagnose cytomegalovirus status using the catalog of TCR beta chain sequences. In a later analysis, V and J genes were assigned by comparing TCR nucleotide sequences against IMGT/GENE-DB human TR gene sequences. A later analysis assigned CDR3 sequences and most-parsimonious VDJ recombination scenarios with the TCRdist pipeline. In a later analysis, each TCR beta chain was defined by its CDR3 amino acid sequence together with its V-gene family, and reads lacking a unique V-gene family were excluded. A later analysis removed 500 to 650 highly shared, low-generation-probability nucleotide sequences to deal with suspected cross-contamination and a sequencing artifact. In a later analysis, a clonal expansion index for each public chain was calculated from normalized within-repertoire ranks of inferred template counts. In a later analysis, generation probabilities were computed with a VDJ recombination model fitted to out-of-frame rearrangements, and the resulting probabilities were checked against IGoR. In a later analysis, TCR-TCR, TCR-HLA and TCR-CMV co-occurrence was scored with hypergeometric tests, and a repertoire-size bias correction was applied to TCR pairs. To estimate false discovery rates, a later analysis permuted the HLA or CMV assignments 20 times. In a later analysis, co-occurring TCRs were grouped with DBSCAN, and TCRdist sequence similarity was added when clustering was performed within HLA-allele-positive subsets. Repertoires with fewer than 30,000 or more than 120,000 public chains, plus five repertoires with anomalous nucleotide sharing, were excluded from co-occurrence clustering. The table comes from immuneACCESS by way of TCRdb, which keeps in-frame sequences with V and J called. Part of the clones is missing from these tables; in studies checked, under half for an unresolved V gene and the rest for unknown reasons. V and J calls plus clone size are reproduced from that table; the DNA served to infer D and trimming. The sample table contains some 190,000 clones; only one count was recorded for about 10% of them. The ten largest account for about 1.2% of the sample.

The cohort was made up of 500 to 850 healthy bone marrow donors. At the time of sampling, all cohort members were nominally healthy, though unrecorded immune exposures were likely present. The donor tested CMV seropositive and was one of the 289 seropositive cohort members. Each donor provided a peripheral blood sample, and peripheral blood mononuclear cells were used for TCR beta sequencing. Genomic DNA extraction from the blood cell samples was performed with the Qiagen DNeasy Blood Extraction Kit. Worth noting for this clone: The antigen it recognizes is unknown. No clone much larger than this one lies a single base away; base qualities are absent.

The sequenced sample consisted of PBMCs. This TCR came from a woman in her 30s in good health and CMV-seropositive.

CDR3 protein: CASNGLAGVPDTQYF. The bases read TGTGCCAGCAACGGGCTAGCGGGAGTGCCAGATACGCAGTATTTT. The rearrangement combines TRBV6-1 with TRBJ2-3; a stretch of 10 junction bases matches TRBD2. The germline V gene encodes CDR1 MNHNS and CDR2 SASEGT. The junction shows trimming of 7 bases on V and 4 bases on J, and the gene matches do not reach 8 bases of it. The CDR3 runs 15 amino acids, cysteine and phenylalanine included. Only the CDR3 part of the read is kept: 45 bases, read in frame from the first base.